This is a list of T cell receptor beta chains from one sample in a study of blood T cell repertoires in COVID-19. Data came from immunoSEQ multiplex PCR; TCRdb stores just in-frame clones and leaves some out. The sample shows 65,000 to 75,000 clones, 75% to 85% of them seen only once. The specimen was peripheral blood. These receptors were obtained from a human donor in a cohort sampled during active COVID-19. The CDR3 runs from the conserved cysteine through the conserved F or W. A D gene is named only where the DNA matches it firmly. A clone size is listed for some rows: how often the clone was seen (once, few, many), or a class if it is expanded.

cdr3_nt: TGTGCCACCAGCAGTTGGGACTTCACCGGGGAGCTGTTTTTT
cdr3_aa: CATSSWDFTGELFF
d_call: .
v_call: TRBV15
clone_size: .
cdr3_length: 14
j_call: TRBJ2-2

cdr3_nt: TGTGCCACCAGCGAATTTGCGGGAACTTACAATGAGCAGTTCTTC
cdr3_aa: CATSEFAGTYNEQFF
d_call: .
v_call: TRBV15
clone_size: .
cdr3_length: 15
j_call: TRBJ2-1

cdr3_nt: TGTGCCAGCAGCCCGGCAGGGGCTGGAAACACCATATATTTT
cdr3_aa: CASSPAGAGNTIYF
d_call: .
v_call: TRBV7-2
clone_size: .
cdr3_length: 14
j_call: TRBJ1-3

cdr3_nt: TGTGCCAGCAGTTCTGGGGCTAACTACGAGCAGTACTTC
cdr3_aa: CASSSGANYEQYF
d_call: .
v_call: TRBV6-5
clone_size: .
cdr3_length: 13
j_call: TRBJ2-7

cdr3_nt: TGTGCCAGCAGCGTGGACGGGAACTACGAGCAGTACTTC
cdr3_aa: CASSVDGNYEQYF
d_call: .
v_call: TRBV7-2
clone_size: .
cdr3_length: 13
j_call: TRBJ2-7

cdr3_nt: TGTGCCAGTAGTATAAGAGGCAGGGGGAGTACGTCGAACTATGGCTACACCTTC
cdr3_aa: CASSIRGRGSTSNYGYTF
d_call: TRBD1
v_call: TRBV19
clone_size: once
cdr3_length: 18
j_call: TRBJ1-2

cdr3_nt: TGTGCCAGCAGTCGAGACAGCTCCTACGAGCAGTACTTC
cdr3_aa: CASSRDSSYEQYF
d_call: .
v_call: TRBV2
clone_size: .
cdr3_length: 13
j_call: TRBJ2-7

cdr3_nt: TGTGCCAGCAGCTTTGGACAGAGCTATAATTCACCCCTCCACTTT
cdr3_aa: CASSFGQSYNSPLHF
d_call: .
v_call: TRBV5-6
clone_size: few
cdr3_length: 15
j_call: TRBJ1-6

cdr3_nt: TGTGCCAGCAGTGTTGGCGGGGGGGAGACCCAGTACTTC
cdr3_aa: CASSVGGGETQYF
d_call: TRBD2
v_call: TRBV2
clone_size: .
cdr3_length: 13
j_call: TRBJ2-5

cdr3_nt: TGTGCCAGCAGCGAGCCCGGTTACGAGCAGTACTTC
cdr3_aa: CASSEPGYEQYF
d_call: .
v_call: TRBV6-5
clone_size: many
cdr3_length: 12
j_call: TRBJ2-7

cdr3_nt: TGTGCCTGGAGGGGAGCGGGAGGGTCCTACGAGCAGTACTTC
cdr3_aa: CAWRGAGGSYEQYF
d_call: TRBD2
v_call: TRBV30
clone_size: .
cdr3_length: 14
j_call: TRBJ2-7

cdr3_nt: TGTGCCAGCAGTCATCGACAGGGGGCGGTCACTGAAGCTTTCTTT
cdr3_aa: CASSHRQGAVTEAFF
d_call: TRBD1
v_call: TRBV6-5
clone_size: .
cdr3_length: 15
j_call: TRBJ1-1

cdr3_nt: TGTGCCAGCACCGAGACTACCGGGGAGCTGTTTTTT
cdr3_aa: CASTETTGELFF
d_call: .
v_call: TRBV6-6
clone_size: .
cdr3_length: 12
j_call: TRBJ2-2

cdr3_nt: TGTGCCAGCTCACCCGCTAGTGTTGGGGCCAACGTCCTGACTTTC
cdr3_aa: CASSPASVGANVLTF
d_call: .
v_call: TRBV18
clone_size: .
cdr3_length: 15
j_call: TRBJ2-6

cdr3_nt: TGTGCCAGCAGCCTGCGGACGGGGAACTACGAGCAGTACTTC
cdr3_aa: CASSLRTGNYEQYF
d_call: .
v_call: TRBV5-4
clone_size: few
cdr3_length: 14
j_call: TRBJ2-7

cdr3_nt: TGTGCCAGCAGCTCGACTCCCTCCTACGAGCAGTACTTC
cdr3_aa: CASSSTPSYEQYF
d_call: .
v_call: TRBV11-2
clone_size: .
cdr3_length: 13
j_call: TRBJ2-7

cdr3_nt: TGTGCCAGCAGTTTAGGGGGGGATCAGCCCCAGCATTTT
cdr3_aa: CASSLGGDQPQHF
d_call: .
v_call: TRBV12-3/TRBV12-4
clone_size: .
cdr3_length: 13
j_call: TRBJ1-5

cdr3_nt: TGTGCCAGCAGCATCTCGACAGGGGGCACCTACGAGCAGTACTTC
cdr3_aa: CASSISTGGTYEQYF
d_call: TRBD1
v_call: TRBV7-2
clone_size: once
cdr3_length: 15
j_call: TRBJ2-7

cdr3_nt: TGTGCCAGCAGCTTAGGACAGGGGGCAACCGGGGAGCTGTTTTTT
cdr3_aa: CASSLGQGATGELFF
d_call: TRBD1
v_call: TRBV7-2
clone_size: .
cdr3_length: 15
j_call: TRBJ2-2

cdr3_nt: TGTGCCAGCATCCCATCAAGCCGCGGGGTGGAAAAACTGTTTTTT
cdr3_aa: CASIPSSRGVEKLFF
d_call: .
v_call: TRBV21-1
clone_size: .
cdr3_length: 15
j_call: TRBJ1-4

cdr3_nt: TGTGCCAGCAGCTTAGGACTAGCGGGGTACGAGCAGTACTTC
cdr3_aa: CASSLGLAGYEQYF
d_call: TRBD2
v_call: TRBV11-2
clone_size: .
cdr3_length: 14
j_call: TRBJ2-7

cdr3_nt: TGTGCCAGCAGCATTCTAGCGGGAGGCTCTAACGAGCAGTACTTC
cdr3_aa: CASSILAGGSNEQYF
d_call: TRBD2
v_call: TRBV14
clone_size: .
cdr3_length: 15
j_call: TRBJ2-7

cdr3_nt: TGTGCCAGTAGTTCATGGACAGGGGTCACTGAAGCTTTCTTT
cdr3_aa: CASSSWTGVTEAFF
d_call: TRBD1
v_call: TRBV19
clone_size: few
cdr3_length: 14
j_call: TRBJ1-1

cdr3_nt: TGTGCCTGGAGCTCCGGGACTAGCCGCTCCTACGAGCAGTACTTC
cdr3_aa: CAWSSGTSRSYEQYF
d_call: TRBD2
v_call: TRBV30
clone_size: .
cdr3_length: 15
j_call: TRBJ2-7

cdr3_nt: TGCAGCGTCAACCCTCCCCTGACACCGGTCGGGATGGGGGCCGAAGCTTTCTTT
cdr3_aa: CSVNPPLTPVGMGAEAFF
d_call: .
v_call: TRBV29-1
clone_size: .
cdr3_length: 18
j_call: TRBJ1-1

cdr3_nt: TGTGCCATCATAGGGACAGGACCAAAAGGGGCAGACTACGAGCAGTACTTC
cdr3_aa: CAIIGTGPKGADYEQYF
d_call: .
v_call: TRBV21-1
clone_size: .
cdr3_length: 17
j_call: TRBJ2-7

cdr3_nt: TGTGCCAGTCGTGGGGTGCCGGGACAGGCGATATATAGCAATCAGCCCCAGCATTTT
cdr3_aa: CASRGVPGQAIYSNQPQHF
d_call: TRBD1
v_call: TRBV19
clone_size: .
cdr3_length: 19
j_call: TRBJ1-5

cdr3_nt: TGTGCCAGTAGAACAGGGCTTGGCAATCAGCCCCAGCATTTT
cdr3_aa: CASRTGLGNQPQHF
d_call: .
v_call: TRBV19
clone_size: .
cdr3_length: 14
j_call: TRBJ1-5

cdr3_nt: TGCGCCAGCAGCCAAGACCCTAGCGGGAGCTCCTACAATGAGCAGTTCTTC
cdr3_aa: CASSQDPSGSSYNEQFF
d_call: TRBD2
v_call: TRBV4-1
clone_size: .
cdr3_length: 17
j_call: TRBJ2-1